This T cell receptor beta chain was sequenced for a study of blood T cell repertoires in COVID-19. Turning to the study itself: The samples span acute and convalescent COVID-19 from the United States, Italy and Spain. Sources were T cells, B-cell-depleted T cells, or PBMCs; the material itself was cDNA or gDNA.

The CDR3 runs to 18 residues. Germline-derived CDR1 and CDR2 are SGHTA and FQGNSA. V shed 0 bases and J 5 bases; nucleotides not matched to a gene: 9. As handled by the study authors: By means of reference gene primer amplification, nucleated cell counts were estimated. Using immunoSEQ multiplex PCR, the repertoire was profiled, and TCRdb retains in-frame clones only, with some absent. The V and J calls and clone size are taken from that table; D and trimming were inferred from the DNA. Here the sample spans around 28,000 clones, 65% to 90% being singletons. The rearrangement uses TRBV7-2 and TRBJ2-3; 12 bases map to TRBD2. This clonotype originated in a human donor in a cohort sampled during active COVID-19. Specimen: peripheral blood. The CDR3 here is CASSLARGLAGGVDTQYF. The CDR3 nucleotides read TGTGCCAGCAGCTTAGCCCGGGGGCTAGCGGGGGGGGTAGATACGCAGTATTTT.